The sequence of this TCR beta chain was determined in a study of shared clonotypes between healthy human individuals. Here immunoSEQ multiplex PCR was the method, and the copy in TCRdb shows in-frame clones only, minus some. The sample gives about 2,100,000 clones, around 93% of which show up once; more than 1.5% is in the top ten. From germline, CDR1 is MNHEY and CDR2 SMNVEV (reference sequence). Trimming cost V 0 bases and J 10 bases, with 16 bases left between them. The length of the CDR3 is 15 residues. The naive CD8 fraction comprised CD45RO-negative cells positively selected for CCR7 and excluded terminally differentiated effector memory CD45RA+ cells.

The TCR comes from a man between 18 and 35 years old in good health. Some clones in this sample may be carry-over from other donors' samples. V usage is TRBV27 and J usage is TRBJ2-1, with D possibly TRBD2 on 5 matching bases. Sequencing used naive CD8+ T cells from PBMCs. CDR3 coding DNA: TGTGCCAGCAGTTTATCTTTCGGCAGCCGGGGAGAGCAGTTCTTC. Translated: CASSLSFGSRGEQFF.